A single sample is the source of the 32 T cell receptor beta chains below, sequenced in a study of shared clonotypes between healthy human individuals. The table came from immunoSEQ multiplex PCR; TCRdb's copy has only in-frame clones and leaves some out. The repertoire holds some 1,600,000 clones, with under 99% as singletons. Sequenced: naive CD4+ T cells sorted from blood. The subset denotes: CD45RA+ positively selected. These receptors came from a man aged 25-45 years in good health.

The CDR3 is CASSRPTGNTGELFF. CDR3 nucleotides: TGCGCCAGCAGCCGCCCGACAGGGAACACCGGGGAGCTGTTTTTT. The gene calls are TRBV5-1 and TRBJ2-2; D is perhaps TRBD1 (6 bases). Trimming removed 4 bases at V and 1 base at J, with 11 bases between. The CDR3 spans 15 residues. The germline gives CDR1 SGHRS, CDR2 YFSETQ. Together with reference TRBV5-1 and TRBJ2-2, the CDR3 gives the full variable domain: KAGVTQTPRYLIKTRGQQVTLSCSPISGHRSVSWYQQTPGQGLQFLFEYFSETQRNKGNFPGRFSGRQFSNSRSEMNVSTLELGDSALYLCASSRPTGNTGELFFGEGSRLTVL.

The chain has TRBV29-1 and TRBJ2-7, with 10 positions matching TRBD2. J was trimmed by 6 bases and V by 2 bases; bases with no gene match: 7. The CDR3 is 14 amino acids. The V gene's germline CDR1 is SQVTM and CDR2 ANQGSEA. CDR3 protein: CSVEPASGRSEQYF. The CDR3 coding sequence is TGCAGCGTTGAACCCGCTAGCGGGAGATCCGAGCAGTACTTC.

V and J are TRBV18 and TRBJ2-3; D may be TRBD2 (6 bases). Trimming pared 3 bases from V and 6 bases from J, leaving 13 bases between. CDR3 length: 14 amino acids. The V gene's germline CDR1 is KGHSH and CDR2 LQKENI. The CDR3, as DNA: TGTGCCAGCTCACCGGAGGCGGGGAGCGATACGCAGTATTTT. This translates into CASSPEAGSDTQYF.

The chain couples TRBV27 to TRBJ2-5; TRBD2 is a possible D gene (6 bases). Trimming left V 6 bases short and J 4 bases short, with 15 bases between. CDR3 length: 14 amino acids. The V gene's germline CDR1 is MNHEY and CDR2 SMNVEV (reference sequence). The CDR3 here is CASRLLASGETQYF. The CDR3, as DNA: TGTGCCAGCAGATTACTAGCTTCGGGAGAGACCCAGTACTTC.

V is TRBV11-3 and J is TRBJ2-1; D is uncertain. CDR3 length equals 13 residues. Deletions cut 2 bases from V and 9 bases from J, with 11 bases between. The germline V gene has CDR1 SGHNT and CDR2 YENEEA. The CDR3 loop is CASSLCPACEQFF. The CDR3 DNA reads as TGTGCCAGCAGCTTATGTCCGGCCTGTGAGCAGTTCTTC. The whole variable domain, remainder taken from reference TRBV11-3 and TRBJ2-1, is EAGVVQSPRYKIIEKKQPVAFWCNPISGHNTLYWYLQNLGQGPELLIRYENEEAVDDSQLPKDRFSAERLKGVDSTLKIQPAELGDSAVYLCASSLCPACEQFFGPGTRLTVL.

The chain is built from TRBV5-1 and TRBJ1-3, with D uncertain. The V and J ends lost 0 bases and 2 bases respectively, with 6 bases between them. The germline gives CDR1 SGHRS, CDR2 YFSETQ. There are 14 residues in the CDR3. In nucleotides, the CDR3 is TGCGCCAGCAGCTTGGGAGAGACTGGAAACACCATATATTTT. Translation gives CASSLGETGNTIYF.

This clone has a single count. This chain connects TRBV29-1 to TRBJ1-1; 8 bases match TRBD1. The length of the CDR3 is 13 residues. The germline gives CDR1 SQVTM, CDR2 ANQGSEA. V lost 7 bases and J lost 3; bases outside the gene matches: 7. CDR3 sequence reads: CSAGQGTDTEAFF. The CDR3 region has the DNA TGCAGCGCAGGACAGGGAACGGACACTGAAGCTTTCTTT.

The J gene is TRBJ2-5, the V gene TRBV28; the D is unclear. The CDR3 length is 10 residues. V gave up 3 bases and J gave up 5 bases, with 1 base separating them. CDR1 and CDR2 from the germline V gene are MDHEN and SYDVKM. The CDR3 protein is CASSFETQYF. CDR3 coding DNA: TGTGCCAGCAGTTTCGAGACCCAGTACTTC.

J is TRBJ2-7 and V is TRBV5-4; maybe TRBD2 (5 bases). The ends were cut back, 4 bases at V and 7 bases at J, with 21 bases in the middle. The CDR3 is made up of 15 amino acids. In germline, CDR1 is SGHNT, CDR2 YYREEE (reference sequence). DNA of the CDR3: TGTGCCAGCAGCACCCCGAGGACTCAACTGGGGGAGCAGTACTTC. Amino acids: CASSTPRTQLGEQYF.

The V gene is TRBV29-1, the J gene TRBJ2-2; no definite D call. The CDR3 has 12 amino acids. Per germline, CDR1 SQVTM and CDR2 ANQGSEA. Trimming left V 7 bases short and J 6 bases short, with 12 bases between. CDR3 sequence reads: CSAILVSGELFF. CDR3 in DNA: TGCAGCGCCATTCTAGTGTCCGGGGAGCTGTTTTTT.

The rearrangement joins TRBV9 to TRBJ2-7; 12 nucleotides line up with TRBD2. The CDR3 is 15 residues long. Trimming cost V 3 bases and J 2 bases; bases outside gene matches: 3. CDR1 and CDR2 from the germline V gene are SGDLS and YYNGEE. CDR3 in amino acids: CASSASGRDTYEQYF. The CDR3 DNA reads as TGTGCCAGCAGCGCTAGCGGGAGGGATACCTACGAGCAGTACTTC. Looking up the rest from reference TRBV9 and TRBJ2-7 gives the full variable domain: DSGVTQTPKHLITATGQRVTLRCSPRSGDLSVYWYQQSLDQGLQFLIQYYNGEERAKGNILERFSAQQFPDLHSELNLSSLELGDSALYFCASSASGRDTYEQYFGPGTRLTVT.

V is TRBV18 and J is TRBJ2-7, with 9 nucleotides matching TRBD1. Germline loops: CDR1 KGHSH, CDR2 LQKENI. CDR3 length: 13 residues. With V trimmed by 3 bases and J by 5 bases, 2 bases remained unmatched. CDR3 nucleotide sequence: TGTGCCAGCTCACCGGGACAGGGAGACGAGCAGTACTTC. This gives the protein CASSPGQGDEQYF.

This clone showed up just once. V and J are TRBV28 and TRBJ2-7; D is uncertain. CDR1 and CDR2 (germline): MDHEN, SYDVKM. This CDR3 region has 15 residues. Trimming took off 5 bases at V and 9 bases at J, with 23 bases between the two ends. In nucleotides, the CDR3 is TGTGCCAGCAGTCCCCCAATGGTGTCTTTGGCTGGGCAGTACTTC. Protein: CASSPPMVSLAGQYF.

The CDR3 sequence: CASSHSASGNTIYF. CDR3 sequence (DNA): TGTGCCAGCAGCCACTCGGCCTCTGGAAACACCATATATTTT. This rearrangement joins TRBV7-9 to TRBJ1-3, with D unclear. The CDR3 consists of 14 residues. Trimming took 5 bases from V and 0 from J, leaving 8 bases between them. The V gene's germline CDR1 is SEHNR and CDR2 FQNEAQ (reference sequence). The full variable domain, completed using reference TRBV7-9 and TRBJ1-3, is DTGVSQNPRHKITKRGQNVTFRCDPISEHNRLYWYRQTLGQGPEFLTYFQNEAQLEKSRLLSDRFSAERPKGSFSTLEIQRTEQGDSAMYLCASSHSASGNTIYFGEGSWLTVV.

V gene TRBV18 combines with J gene TRBJ1-5, with 7 bases aligning to TRBD1. Germline CDR1 KGHSH, CDR2 LQKENI. The V gene end was trimmed by 3 bases and the J gene end by 0 bases; junction bases not matched to a gene: 2. This CDR3 spans 15 amino acids. CDR3 residues: CASSPDRVSNQPQHF. CDR3 DNA: TGTGCCAGCTCACCCGACAGGGTTAGCAATCAGCCCCAGCATTTT.

The gene calls are TRBV19 and TRBJ2-1; weak D call: TRBD2 (6 bases). Trimming took off 4 bases at V and 8 bases at J, with 18 bases between the two ends. Germline assignment: CDR1 LNHDA and CDR2 SQIVND (reference sequence). The CDR3 length is 15 residues. CDR3 region: CASSTAAGKVDEQFF. The CDR3, as DNA: TGTGCCAGTAGTACGGCTGCGGGAAAGGTGGATGAGCAGTTCTTC.

The rearrangement links TRBV18 to TRBJ2-1, with 11 bases identical to TRBD2. The junction had 9 bases not matched to a gene; V was cut back by 2 bases and J by 9 bases. This CDR3 comprises 16 residues. The germline V gene encodes CDR1 KGHSH and CDR2 LQKENI. The CDR3 sequence is CASSPISGRAVIEQFF. DNA of the CDR3: TGTGCCAGCTCACCAATTAGCGGGAGGGCGGTGATTGAGCAGTTCTTC.

The chain couples TRBV7-2 to TRBJ1-2, with D possibly matching TRBD1 (6 bases). The CDR3 is 15 residues long. V lost 2 bases and J 6 bases, leaving 16 bases between the germline ends. Germline V lookup: CDR1 SGHTA, CDR2 FQGNSA. CDR3 nucleotide sequence: TGTGCCAGCAGCTTAAGCGCCGGGGGCGCCGATGGCTACACCTTC. As protein: CASSLSAGGADGYTF.

A single count supports this clone. The chain has TRBV7-8 and TRBJ2-7; TRBD1 matches at 9 bases. Per germline, CDR1 SGHVS and CDR2 FQNEAQ. The CDR3 loop spans 15 amino acids. V trimming: 3 bases; J trimming: 3 bases; junction bases outside the gene matches: 6. In DNA, the CDR3 is TGTGCCAGCAGCTTTCTTCCGGGACAGGGCTACGAGCAGTACTTC. As protein: CASSFLPGQGYEQYF.

The CDR3 sequence: CSVAPTSQQFF. CDR3 DNA sequence: TGCAGCGTTGCCCCGACTAGTCAGCAGTTCTTC. This chain joins TRBV29-1 and TRBJ2-1; possibly TRBD2 for D (6 bases). The CDR3 covers 11 residues. Trimming shortened V by 4 bases and J by 11 bases, and 12 bases separated the two germline ends. Germline V gene lookup returns CDR1 SQVTM and CDR2 ANQGSEA.

The rearrangement joins TRBV5-3 to TRBJ1-5; D is possibly TRBD1 (5 bases). TRBV5-3 is designated an ORF whose function remains uncertain. With 7 bases removed from V and 2 bases from J, the gap between germline ends came to 13 bases. The CDR3 runs 14 residues. The chain's CDR3 is CARQLSGGNQPQHF. In DNA, the CDR3 is TGTGCCAGACAGCTTTCGGGGGGCAATCAGCCCCAGCATTTT.

V is TRBV20-1 and J is TRBJ2-3; no definite D call. Germline V gene lookup returns CDR1 DFQATT and CDR2 SNEGSKA (reference sequence). The CDR3 contains 10 residues. V lost 5 bases to trimming and J lost 7 bases, with 7 bases between them. The CDR3 bases are TGCAGTGCTCCGTCTCATACGCAGTATTTT. Translating it yields CSAPSHTQYF.

The rearrangement uses TRBV18 and TRBJ2-7; 9 nucleotides match TRBD1. Germline V gene data show CDR1 as KGHSH and CDR2 as LQKENI. The CDR3 is made up of 15 amino acids. The trim removed 3 bases at V and 4 bases at J, leaving 7 bases unmatched. The CDR3 is CASSPFGTGSYEQYF. The CDR3 coding sequence is TGTGCCAGCTCACCCTTCGGGACAGGGTCTTACGAGCAGTACTTC.

This clone was seen once. Other DNA sequences in the sample encode the same CDR3. This chain connects TRBV6-5 to TRBJ2-7, with D maybe TRBD2 (5 bases). Germline V gene sequence: CDR1 MNHEY, CDR2 SVGAGI. The V and J ends lost 0 bases and 7 bases respectively, with 13 bases between them. The CDR3 loop spans 14 amino acids. The CDR3 region is CASSYSAGLGEQYF. The CDR3 nucleotides are TGTGCCAGCAGTTACTCGGCAGGACTCGGTGAGCAGTACTTC.

On this clone: Other DNA sequences in the same sample also yield this CDR3. This chain uses TRBV5-1 with TRBJ2-7, with unresolved D. The germline V gene has CDR1 SGHRS and CDR2 YFSETQ. The CDR3 consists of 13 residues. Trimming pared 2 bases from V and 0 bases from J, leaving 6 bases between. CDR3 sequence reads: CASSFGSSYEQYF. In nucleotides, the CDR3 is TGCGCCAGCAGCTTCGGTTCCTCCTACGAGCAGTACTTC.

This sequence joins TRBV30 and TRBJ1-2, with D maybe TRBD1 (5 bases). Trimming cost V 2 bases and J 8 bases, with 12 bases left between them. This CDR3 is built from 12 residues. In germline, CDR1 is GTSNPN, CDR2 SVGIG (reference sequence). Here the CDR3 reads CAWSQGVRGYTF. The CDR3 bases are TGTGCCTGGAGTCAGGGTGTAAGGGGCTACACCTTC.

As to this clone: Other nucleotide sequences in the sample specify the same CDR3. J is TRBJ2-7 and V is TRBV2, with D possibly matching TRBD1 (6 bases). Germline V gene data show CDR1 as SNHLY and CDR2 as FYNNEI. Trimming shortened V by 2 bases and J by 4 bases, and 12 bases separated the two germline ends. The CDR3 consists of 14 residues. The CDR3 bases are TGTGCCAGCAGTGAACAGGGGCTTGGTTACGAGCAGTACTTC. It encodes CASSEQGLGYEQYF.

Remarks on this clone: The sample carries other DNA sequences with the same CDR3. The chain links TRBV29-1 to TRBJ2-2; D unclear. V was pared by 4 bases and J by 4 bases, with 1 base between. This CDR3 contains 10 residues. Germline V gives CDR1 SQVTM, CDR2 ANQGSEA. Written as DNA, the CDR3 is TGCAGCGTTGGCACCGGGGAGCTGTTTTTT. This encodes CSVGTGELFF.

The chain links TRBV29-1 to TRBJ1-1; no firm D call. The germline V and J ends were trimmed by 4 bases and 1 base, with 16 bases remaining between them. CDR3 length: 15 amino acids. Per germline, CDR1 SQVTM and CDR2 ANQGSEA. As DNA, the CDR3 is TGCAGCGTTGGGTCCACAGTAAGCCGGAACACTGAAGCTTTCTTT. Its translation is CSVGSTVSRNTEAFF.

Here the CDR3 reads CASSSVDISNQPQHF. CDR3 bases: TGTGCCAGCAGCTCCGTTGACATTAGCAATCAGCCCCAGCATTTT. The V gene is TRBV7-9, the J gene TRBJ1-5; D not resolved. The CDR3 runs 15 residues. Germline CDR1 reads SEHNR; CDR2 reads FQNEAQ (reference sequence). Trimming left V 4 bases short and J 0 bases short, with 10 bases between.

The chain recombines TRBV7-2 with TRBJ2-1; D remains unclear. This CDR3 is built from 15 residues. Deletions cut 4 bases from V and 0 bases from J, with 10 bases between. Germline CDR1 is SGHTA and CDR2 is FQGNSA. CDR3 nucleotide sequence: TGTGCCAGCAGCTCTCCGGGCAGCTCCTACAATGAGCAGTTCTTC. This gives the protein CASSSPGSSYNEQFF.

This chain connects TRBV20-1 to TRBJ2-7; D not certain. Trimming took 3 bases from V and 6 from J, leaving 9 bases between them. This CDR3 comprises 11 residues. Germline CDR1 reads DFQATT; CDR2 reads SNEGSKA (reference sequence). The CDR3 nucleotides are TGCAGTGCTAGTGTGGTCCGCGAGCAGTACTTC. Protein sequence: CSASVVREQYF.